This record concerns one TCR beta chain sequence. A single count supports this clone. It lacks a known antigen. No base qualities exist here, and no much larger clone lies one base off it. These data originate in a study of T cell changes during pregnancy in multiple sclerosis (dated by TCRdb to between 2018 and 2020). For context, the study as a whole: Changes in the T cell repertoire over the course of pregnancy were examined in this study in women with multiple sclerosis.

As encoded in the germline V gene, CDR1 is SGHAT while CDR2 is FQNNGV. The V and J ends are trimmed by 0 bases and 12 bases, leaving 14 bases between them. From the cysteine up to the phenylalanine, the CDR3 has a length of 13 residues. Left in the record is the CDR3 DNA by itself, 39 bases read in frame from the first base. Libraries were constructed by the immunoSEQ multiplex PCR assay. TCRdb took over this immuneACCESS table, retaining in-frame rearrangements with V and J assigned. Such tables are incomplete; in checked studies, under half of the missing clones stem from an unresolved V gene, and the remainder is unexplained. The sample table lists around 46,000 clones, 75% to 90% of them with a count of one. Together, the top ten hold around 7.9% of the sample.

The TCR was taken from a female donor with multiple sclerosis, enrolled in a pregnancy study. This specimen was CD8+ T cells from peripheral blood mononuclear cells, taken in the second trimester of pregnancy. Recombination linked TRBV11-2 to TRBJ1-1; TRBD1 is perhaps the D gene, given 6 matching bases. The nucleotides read TGTGCCAGCAGCTTAGATACCGGGCAGGGGCCTTTCTTT. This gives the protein CASSLDTGQGPFF.